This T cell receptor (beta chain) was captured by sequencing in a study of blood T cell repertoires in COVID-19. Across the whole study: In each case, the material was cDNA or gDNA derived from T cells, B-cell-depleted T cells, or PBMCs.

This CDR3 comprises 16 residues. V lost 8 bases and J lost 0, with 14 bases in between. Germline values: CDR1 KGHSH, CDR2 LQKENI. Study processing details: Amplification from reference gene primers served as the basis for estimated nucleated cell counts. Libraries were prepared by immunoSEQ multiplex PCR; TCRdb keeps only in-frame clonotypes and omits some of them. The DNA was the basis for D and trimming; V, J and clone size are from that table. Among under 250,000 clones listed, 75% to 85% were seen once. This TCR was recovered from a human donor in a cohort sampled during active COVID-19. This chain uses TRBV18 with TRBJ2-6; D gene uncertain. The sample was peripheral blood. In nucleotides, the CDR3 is TGTGCCAGCAGTAAGAGAATCGGCTCTGGGGCCAACGTCCTGACTTTC. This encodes CASSKRIGSGANVLTF.